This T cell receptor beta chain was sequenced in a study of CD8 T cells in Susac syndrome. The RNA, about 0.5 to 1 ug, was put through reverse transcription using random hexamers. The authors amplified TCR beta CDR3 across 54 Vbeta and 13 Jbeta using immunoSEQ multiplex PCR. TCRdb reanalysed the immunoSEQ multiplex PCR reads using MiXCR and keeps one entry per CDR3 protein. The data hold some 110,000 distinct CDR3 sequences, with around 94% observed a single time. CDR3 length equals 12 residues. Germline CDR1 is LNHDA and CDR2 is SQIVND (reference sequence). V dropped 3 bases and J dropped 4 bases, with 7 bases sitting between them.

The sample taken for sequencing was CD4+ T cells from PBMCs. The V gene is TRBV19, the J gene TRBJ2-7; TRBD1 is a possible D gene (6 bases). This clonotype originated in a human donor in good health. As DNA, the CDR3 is TGTGCCAGTAGTATGAGGGGGTACGAGCAGTACTTC. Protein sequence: CASSMRGYEQYF.